The clone carrying this T cell receptor (beta chain) was counted a few times. Antigen: not known. The CDR3 contains 14 residues. The V end was cut by 2 bases, the J end by 10 bases, with 15 bases between. The V gene's germline CDR1 is SGHTA and CDR2 FQGTGA. TCRdb itself ran the 5' RACE reads through MiXCR, one entry per CDR3 protein. The data contain under 650,000 distinct CDR3 sequences, 18% of them seen just once; the ten biggest clones take up 9.5% to 15%. This sample was taken from a study of T-cell memory formation after mild COVID-19. Study conclusions and caveats: Pre-infection memory contained some responding clones, which suggested that cross-reactive memory had joined.

Sequenced input: PBMCs or a T cell subset sorted from them (not recorded which). The receptor's source is an adult woman who had mild COVID-19 (a few samples of this study predate the infection). Cell type and time point are not known. This chain uses TRBV7-3 with TRBJ2-1; D might be TRBD2 (6 bases). The CDR3 bases are TGTGCCAGCAGCTTAGGGGGACTGGCTGGGGAGCAGTTCTTC. Encoded protein: CASSLGGLAGEQFF.